Shown below are 11 T cell receptor beta chains from a single sample sequenced in a study of PD-L1 blockade in urothelial cancer. Described time point: peripheral blood 6 weeks after treatment start. Produced via immunoSEQ multiplex PCR; TCRdb's table is partial and in-frame only. The sample records about 76,000 clones, 80% to 95% being singletons. Sequencing used PBMCs, obtained around atezolizumab (anti-PD-L1) treatment. All receptors come from a woman older than 75 with urothelial cancer.

The rearrangement links TRBV5-4 to TRBJ2-1; D is unclear. In germline, CDR1 is SGHNT, CDR2 YYREEE (reference sequence). Trimming pared 2 bases from V and 3 bases from J, leaving 6 bases between. The CDR3 has 13 amino acids. The CDR3 loop is CASSFPNYNEQFF. The CDR3 coding sequence is TGTGCCAGCAGCTTCCCTAACTACAATGAGCAGTTCTTC.

The chain recombines TRBV28 with TRBJ2-1; possible D gene TRBD1, 5 bases. The germline gives CDR1 MDHEN, CDR2 SYDVKM. The CDR3 length is 15 residues. The V end was cut by 3 bases, the J end by 2 bases, with 11 bases between. The CDR3 DNA reads TGTGCCAGCAGTTTGATGCAGGGCGCCTACAATGAGCAGTTCTTC. Amino acid sequence: CASSLMQGAYNEQFF.

The rearrangement links TRBV15 to TRBJ2-5; 7 nucleotides match TRBD1. The germline V gene has CDR1 LNHNV and CDR2 YYDKDF (reference sequence). The CDR3 spans 15 residues. V was pared by 1 base and J by 5 bases, with 7 bases of the junction left unmatched. CDR3 loop: CATSRGQGERETQYF. CDR3 nucleotides: TGTGCCACCAGCAGAGGACAGGGTGAGAGGGAGACCCAGTACTTC.

The chain joins TRBV27 to TRBJ2-7, with 7 bases matching TRBD1. The trim removed 6 bases at V and 4 bases at J, leaving 3 bases unmatched. Germline V gives CDR1 MNHEY, CDR2 SMNVEV (reference sequence). The CDR3 length is 12 residues. CDR3 bases: TGTGCCAGCAGCCACAGGGGTTACGAGCAGTACTTC. It specifies CASSHRGYEQYF.

V is TRBV28 and J is TRBJ1-2, with 9 bases identical to TRBD1. The V gene end was trimmed by 7 bases and the J gene end by 0 bases; junction bases not matched to a gene: 12. In germline, CDR1 is MDHEN, CDR2 SYDVKM. The CDR3 length is 17 residues. The CDR3 here is CASKTGGVVLANYGYTF. CDR3 nucleotides: TGTGCCAGCAAAACAGGGGGCGTTGTTCTCGCTAACTATGGCTACACCTTC.

V usage is TRBV27 and J usage is TRBJ2-7, with D possibly matching TRBD2 (6 bases). This CDR3 region has 15 residues. Germline V gene sequence: CDR1 MNHEY, CDR2 SMNVEV (reference sequence). V dropped 0 bases and J dropped 7 bases, with 16 bases sitting between them. The CDR3 loop reads CASSLSGRGLGEQYF. CDR3 bases: TGTGCCAGCAGTTTATCCGGTCGGGGGTTAGGGGAGCAGTACTTC.

The J gene is TRBJ2-7, the V gene TRBV28, with 9 nucleotides matching TRBD1. The CDR3 loop spans 16 amino acids. Germline CDR1 is MDHEN and CDR2 is SYDVKM. V gave up 1 base and J gave up 2 bases; unmatched junction bases: 6. The CDR3 DNA is TGTGCCAGCAGTTTATTGGGGGGACAGGGCCCCTACGAGCAGTACTTC. Its translation is CASSLLGGQGPYEQYF.

CDR3 in DNA: TGTGCCAGCGGGGCCCGGGACTCAACGAACACCGGGGAGCTGTTTTTT. It encodes CASGARDSTNTGELFF. The V and J genes are TRBV2 and TRBJ2-2, with D possibly TRBD2 on 6 matching bases. In germline, CDR1 is SNHLY, CDR2 FYNNEI. The CDR3 length is 16 residues. V lost 8 bases and J 0 bases, leaving 16 bases between the germline ends.

CDR3 sequence reads: CASSGTVVTGELFF. CDR3 bases: TGTGCCAGCAGCGGGACAGTAGTCACCGGGGAGCTGTTTTTT. The chain couples TRBV2 to TRBJ2-2; TRBD1 matches at 7 bases. Germline CDR1 SNHLY, CDR2 FYNNEI. J gave up 4 bases and V 6 bases, and 5 bases lay outside the gene matches. This CDR3 is built from 14 residues.

CDR3 amino acids: CASSSRLVYNEQFF. Written as DNA, the CDR3 is TGTGCCAGCAGCTCGAGACTAGTTTACAATGAGCAGTTCTTC. This sequence joins TRBV5-4 and TRBJ2-1, with D possibly being TRBD2 (6 bases). The V end lost 3 bases, the J end lost 4 bases, and 11 bases lay between the germline ends. Germline V CDR1 and CDR2: SGHNT, YYREEE (reference sequence). The CDR3 has 14 amino acids.

V and J are TRBV28 and TRBJ2-7, with a tentative D call TRBD2 (6 bases). This CDR3 comprises 13 residues. Trimming removed 7 bases at V and 3 bases at J, with 13 bases between. CDR1 MDHEN and CDR2 SYDVKM come from the germline V gene. For the CDR3, the DNA is TGTGCCAGCATATCCCTAGCGAACTACGAGCAGTACTTC. It codes for CASISLANYEQYF.